The 31 T cell receptor beta chains reported below all come from one sample, sequenced in a study of cytomegalovirus exposure and HLA in healthy donors. PCR used 60 Vbeta primers and 13 Jbeta primers. TCRdb's copy holds only in-frame clones and misses some; the assay was immunoSEQ multiplex PCR. The repertoire holds about 76,000 clones, with just under 80% as singletons. The sequenced sample consisted of PBMCs. The receptors shown here come from a woman between 35 and 50 years old in good health and CMV-seropositive.

This clone was counted a few times. The chain joins TRBV30 to TRBJ1-2; D is unresolved. V lost 3 bases and J lost 4, with 6 bases in between. The CDR3 is 11 amino acids. Germline values: CDR1 GTSNPN, CDR2 SVGIG (reference sequence). The CDR3 loop is CAWSPSYGYTF. As DNA, the CDR3 is TGTGCCTGGAGCCCCTCCTATGGCTACACCTTC.

V gene TRBV18 combines with J gene TRBJ1-2; TRBD1 matches at 10 bases. Germline lookup yields CDR1 KGHSH and CDR2 LQKENI. This CDR3 region has 17 residues. Losses at the gene ends were 0 bases for V and 3 bases for J; bases not matched to a gene: 7. The CDR3 reads CASSPPGQGKRYYGYTF. CDR3 nucleotide sequence: TGTGCCAGCTCACCACCGGGACAGGGGAAGAGGTACTATGGCTACACCTTC.

The J gene is TRBJ2-3, the V gene TRBV5-1; 8 bases align to TRBD2. Losses at the gene ends were 4 bases for V and 3 bases for J; bases not matched to a gene: 10. The CDR3 consists of 16 residues. CDR1 SGHRS and CDR2 YFSETQ come from the germline V gene. The CDR3: CASSDPQAGATDTQYF. The CDR3 nucleotides are TGCGCCAGCAGCGACCCACAAGCGGGGGCTACAGATACGCAGTATTTT.

The V and J genes are TRBV2 and TRBJ1-2; D is perhaps TRBD1 (5 bases). This CDR3 spans 12 amino acids. The ends were cut back, 7 bases at V and 3 bases at J, with 9 bases in the middle. Per germline, CDR1 SNHLY and CDR2 FYNNEI. The CDR3 is CASKDIYYGYTF. In DNA form, the CDR3 reads TGTGCCAGCAAGGACATCTACTATGGCTACACCTTC.

The CDR3 is CASSQALGQANQPQHF. The CDR3 nucleotides are TGCGCCAGCAGCCAAGCACTTGGACAGGCAAATCAGCCCCAGCATTTT. The chain couples TRBV4-1 to TRBJ1-5; the match to TRBD1 covers 7 bases. J was trimmed by 4 bases and V by 1 base; bases with no gene match: 7. Germline lookup yields CDR1 MGHRA and CDR2 YSYEKL. CDR3 length: 16 amino acids.

The CDR3 protein is CASSQAGNQPQHF. The CDR3 DNA sequence: TGTGCCAGCAGCCAAGCAGGTAATCAGCCCCAGCATTTT. This chain uses TRBV4-2 with TRBJ1-5; D is unresolved. The V end was cut by 1 base, the J end by 4 bases, with 5 bases between. This CDR3 is built from 13 residues. The germline V gene has CDR1 LGHNA and CDR2 YNFKEQ.

The V gene is TRBV15, the J gene TRBJ1-1; D is unclear. V lost 6 bases and J 7 bases, leaving 15 bases between the germline ends. The CDR3 extends over 13 amino acids. CDR1 and CDR2 (germline): LNHNV, YYDKDF (reference sequence). The CDR3: CATSNLQRDEAFF. CDR3 nucleotide sequence: TGTGCCACCAGTAATTTGCAGCGGGATGAAGCTTTCTTT. The full variable domain, rest sourced from reference TRBV15 and TRBJ1-1, is DAMVIQNPRYQVTQFGKPVTLSCSQTLNHNVMYWYQQKSSQAPKLLFHYYDKDFNNEADTPDNFQSRRPNTSFCFLDIRSPGLGDTAMYLCATSNLQRDEAFFGQGTRLTVV.

The chain carries TRBV28 and TRBJ2-5, with D tentatively TRBD2 (5 bases). Trimming shortened V by 7 bases and J by 4 bases, and 16 bases separated the two germline ends. CDR3 length: 14 residues. Germline V gene lookup returns CDR1 MDHEN and CDR2 SYDVKM. DNA for the CDR3: TGTGCCAGCAATCCCCAGGACTGGGGAGAGACCCAGTACTTC. It translates to CASNPQDWGETQYF.

J is TRBJ1-3 and V is TRBV2, with no clear D. In germline, CDR1 is SNHLY, CDR2 FYNNEI. CDR3 length: 17 residues. The germline V and J ends were trimmed by 2 bases and 2 bases, with 16 bases remaining between them. CDR3 DNA: TGTGCCAGCAGTGAATTGTTGTGGGAGACGGCTGGAAACACCATATATTTT. It encodes CASSELLWETAGNTIYF.

This sequence joins TRBV28 and TRBJ1-5; D is uncertain. The CDR3 is 12 amino acids. Germline loops: CDR1 MDHEN, CDR2 SYDVKM. Deletions cut 6 bases from V and 5 bases from J, with 8 bases between. The DNA of the CDR3 is TGTGCCAGCAGGGGCGGGGATCAGCCCCAGCATTTT. This encodes CASRGGDQPQHF.

The chain couples TRBV19 to TRBJ1-1; 8 nucleotides align to TRBD1. Per the germline V gene, CDR1 is LNHDA and CDR2 is SQIVND (reference sequence). The CDR3 loop spans 14 amino acids. V lost 3 bases and J lost 5; bases outside the gene matches: 5. DNA for the CDR3: TGTGCCAGTAGTATCGGACAGGGTAGTACTGAAGCTTTCTTT. Its translation is CASSIGQGSTEAFF.

V gene TRBV28 combines with J gene TRBJ2-7, with TRBD2 matching 10 bases. Germline CDR1 and CDR2: MDHEN and SYDVKM. CDR3 length: 15 residues. The junction had 7 bases not matched to a gene; V was cut back by 5 bases and J by 3 bases. The DNA of the CDR3 is TGTGCCAGCAGTCCTGGGAGCGGGGGGGTCTACGAGCAGTACTTC. It translates to CASSPGSGGVYEQYF. The full variable domain, in which reference TRBV28 and TRBJ2-7 provide the parts outside the CDR3, is DVKVTQSSRYLVKRTGEKVFLECVQDMDHENMFWYRQDPGLGLRLIYFSYDVKMKEKGDIPEGYSVSREKKERFSLILESASTNQTSMYLCASSPGSGGVYEQYFGPGTRLTVT.

The chain employs TRBV7-2 and TRBJ2-5, with D uncertain. The V and J ends lost 2 bases and 5 bases respectively, with 12 bases between them. Per germline, CDR1 SGHTA and CDR2 FQGNSA. The length of the CDR3 is 14 residues. The CDR3 DNA sequence: TGTGCCAGCAGCTTACTGCCCAGGCTTGAGACCCAGTACTTC. It yields the protein CASSLLPRLETQYF.

The chain uses TRBV15 and TRBJ1-4; 9 nucleotides agree with TRBD1. V dropped 4 bases and J dropped 5; count of bases not matched to a gene: 5. The CDR3 extends over 15 amino acids. Looked up from germline, CDR1 is LNHNV and CDR2 is YYDKDF (reference sequence). CDR3 amino acids: CATSTGTGTNEKLFF. CDR3 nucleotide sequence: TGTGCCACCAGCACCGGGACAGGGACCAATGAAAAACTGTTTTTT. The variable domain in full, completed from reference TRBV15 and TRBJ1-4, reads DAMVIQNPRYQVTQFGKPVTLSCSQTLNHNVMYWYQQKSSQAPKLLFHYYDKDFNNEADTPDNFQSRRPNTSFCFLDIRSPGLGDTAMYLCATSTGTGTNEKLFFGSGTQLSVL.

This chain uses TRBV9 with TRBJ2-7; 14 nucleotides agree with TRBD2. There are 15 residues in the CDR3. The germline V gene encodes CDR1 SGDLS and CDR2 YYNGEE. V trimming: 5 bases; J trimming: 7 bases; junction bases outside the gene matches: 8. The CDR3 nucleotides read TGTGCCAGCAGTCCGACTAGCGGGGGGGCGAGGGAGCAGTACTTC. This translates into CASSPTSGGAREQYF. The full variable domain, in which reference TRBV9 and TRBJ2-7 provide the parts outside the CDR3, is DSGVTQTPKHLITATGQRVTLRCSPRSGDLSVYWYQQSLDQGLQFLIQYYNGEERAKGNILERFSAQQFPDLHSELNLSSLELGDSALYFCASSPTSGGAREQYFGPGTRLTVT.

This clone came up a few times. The genes are TRBV28 and TRBJ2-2; 7 bases match TRBD1. Germline CDR1 MDHEN, CDR2 SYDVKM. There are 17 residues in the CDR3. Losses at the gene ends were 6 bases for V and 3 bases for J; bases not matched to a gene: 13. The CDR3 here is CASRGLSDRVYTGELFF. CDR3 coding DNA: TGTGCCAGCAGGGGCCTCAGTGACAGGGTCTACACCGGGGAGCTGTTTTTT.

The gene calls are TRBV5-4 and TRBJ1-2, with a weak D call TRBD1 (6 bases). This CDR3 region has 15 residues. V shed 7 bases and J shed 4 bases, with 20 bases lying between them. Germline V CDR1 and CDR2: SGHNT, YYREEE (reference sequence). Here the CDR3 reads CASWIDQGRSYGYTF. DNA for the CDR3: TGTGCCAGCTGGATCGACCAGGGGCGGTCCTATGGCTACACCTTC.

V usage is TRBV27 and J usage is TRBJ1-2, with a weak D call TRBD1 (5 bases). The V end was cut by 5 bases, the J end by 4 bases, with 11 bases between. The V gene's germline CDR1 is MNHEY and CDR2 SMNVEV (reference sequence). The CDR3 runs to 13 residues. CDR3 sequence reads: CASSPQGPYGYTF. The CDR3 nucleotides are TGTGCCAGCAGTCCCCAGGGTCCCTATGGCTACACCTTC.

The V and J genes are TRBV14 and TRBJ2-3; no clear D gene. This CDR3 contains 15 residues. CDR1 and CDR2 from the germline V gene are SGHDN and FVKESK. The V end lost 3 bases, the J end lost 0 bases, and 10 bases lay between the germline ends. CDR3 DNA: TGTGCCAGCAGCCACGGGTGGTCTAGCACAGATACGCAGTATTTT. Translation: CASSHGWSSTDTQYF.

This chain connects TRBV2 to TRBJ2-7; TRBD1 might be the D (6 bases). V dropped 6 bases and J dropped 3 bases, with 9 bases sitting between them. In germline, CDR1 is SNHLY, CDR2 FYNNEI. The CDR3 length is 12 residues. This CDR3 is CASSYRDYEQYF. The CDR3 coding sequence is TGTGCCAGCAGCTACAGGGACTACGAGCAGTACTTC. Filled out from reference TRBV2 and TRBJ2-7, the complete variable domain reads EPEVTQTPSHQVTQMGQEVILRCVPISNHLYFYWYRQILGQKVEFLVSFYNNEISEKSEIFDDQFSVERPDGSNFTLKIRSTKLEDSAMYFCASSYRDYEQYFGPGTRLTVT.

The chain links TRBV6-5 to TRBJ1-1; 7 bases map to TRBD1. The CDR3 spans 16 residues. The V gene end was trimmed by 3 bases and the J gene end by 0 bases; junction bases not matched to a gene: 7. CDR1 is MNHEY and CDR2 is SVGAGI in the germline V gene. CDR3 loop: CASSYQGGMVNTEAFF. The DNA of the CDR3 is TGTGCCAGCAGTTATCAGGGGGGCATGGTGAACACTGAAGCTTTCTTT.

The V gene is TRBV7-2, the J gene TRBJ2-1; 12 nucleotides match TRBD1. Losses at the gene ends were 5 bases for V and 7 bases for J; bases not matched to a gene: 9. From germline, CDR1 is SGHTA and CDR2 FQGNSA. This CDR3 has 16 residues. The chain's CDR3 is CASSPMMGQGANEQFF. The CDR3 region has the DNA TGTGCCAGCAGCCCAATGATGGGACAGGGGGCGAATGAGCAGTTCTTC.

V and J are TRBV2 and TRBJ2-7, with D tentatively TRBD2 (7 bases). CDR1 is SNHLY, CDR2 FYNNEI, per germline. The CDR3 loop spans 15 amino acids. V lost 2 bases and J lost 5, with 16 bases in between. The CDR3 sequence is CASSEPQGREDEQYF. The CDR3 DNA reads TGTGCCAGCAGTGAACCTCAGGGGAGGGAAGACGAGCAGTACTTC.

The chain recombines TRBV5-1 with TRBJ2-7; D is ambiguous. Germline CDR1 is SGHRS and CDR2 is YFSETQ. The CDR3 contains 13 residues. V was cut by 0 bases and J by 4 bases, with 8 bases left in between. The CDR3 DNA sequence: TGCGCCAGCAGCTTGGTAACACCATACGAGCAGTACTTC. Its translation is CASSLVTPYEQYF.

V and J are TRBV6-1 and TRBJ2-2; tentative D call: TRBD1 (5 bases). Germline V gives CDR1 MNHNS, CDR2 SASEGT. The CDR3 has 13 residues. V was clipped by 6 bases and J by 4 bases, with 9 bases between them. The CDR3 spells CASRTALTGELFF. CDR3 coding DNA: TGTGCCAGCAGGACAGCGCTCACCGGGGAGCTGTTTTTT.

This chain joins TRBV7-8 and TRBJ2-1; 11 positions agree with TRBD1. Trimming took 6 bases from V and 4 from J; bases not matched to a gene: 8. CDR3 size: 16 residues. Germline CDR1 SGHVS, CDR2 FQNEAQ. The CDR3 loop reads CASRVRDRGRYNEQFF. CDR3 bases: TGTGCCAGCAGGGTCCGGGACAGGGGGAGATACAATGAGCAGTTCTTC.

This clone was detected once. The chain joins TRBV7-2 to TRBJ2-7; D is undetermined. The CDR3 has 14 amino acids. Germline V gene sequence: CDR1 SGHTA, CDR2 FQGNSA. Deletions cut 2 bases from V and 4 bases from J, with 12 bases between. The chain's CDR3 is CASSLLGSLYEQYF. The CDR3 DNA is TGTGCCAGCAGCTTACTGGGCAGCCTATACGAGCAGTACTTC.

The rearrangement links TRBV5-1 to TRBJ1-4, with 9 bases identical to TRBD1. The germline V gene has CDR1 SGHRS and CDR2 YFSETQ. The CDR3 has 15 residues. Germline trimming cut 3 bases from V and 6 bases from J; bases unmatched to any gene: 6. CDR3 protein: CASSSFRTGDEKLFF. The CDR3, as DNA: TGCGCCAGCAGCTCTTTTCGGACAGGGGATGAAAAACTGTTTTTT. The variable domain in full, completed from reference TRBV5-1 and TRBJ1-4, reads KAGVTQTPRYLIKTRGQQVTLSCSPISGHRSVSWYQQTPGQGLQFLFEYFSETQRNKGNFPGRFSGRQFSNSRSEMNVSTLELGDSALYLCASSSFRTGDEKLFFGSGTQLSVL.

The rearrangement uses TRBV30 and TRBJ1-1; perhaps TRBD1 as D (6 bases). This CDR3 comprises 14 residues. In germline, CDR1 is GTSNPN, CDR2 SVGIG (reference sequence). The V end was cut by 0 bases, the J end by 3 bases, with 11 bases between. The CDR3 sequence: CAWSVGGRDTEAFF. The DNA of the CDR3 is TGTGCCTGGAGTGTAGGGGGTAGGGACACTGAAGCTTTCTTT.

This clone was observed a handful of times. The chain uses TRBV5-5 and TRBJ2-7; D might be TRBD1 (6 bases). Between the trimmed V and J ends, which lost 0 bases and 0 bases, there was a span of 10 bases. Germline V gives CDR1 SGHKS, CDR2 YYEKEE (reference sequence). CDR3 length: 15 amino acids. CDR3 sequence reads: CASSLETGISYEQYF. DNA of the CDR3: TGTGCCAGCAGCTTGGAAACAGGGATCTCCTACGAGCAGTACTTC.

The chain couples TRBV11-2 to TRBJ1-3; D is possibly TRBD1 (5 bases). Trimming stripped 5 bases from V and 5 bases from J, with 19 bases between. The CDR3 totals 16 residues. Germline V gene sequence: CDR1 SGHAT, CDR2 FQNNGV. CDR3 bases: TGTGCCAGCAGCACGACAGAGACCCTCTGGAGAAACACCATATATTTT. Translation gives CASSTTETLWRNTIYF. The whole variable domain, filled in from reference TRBV11-2 and TRBJ1-3, reads EAGVAQSPRYKIIEKRQSVAFWCNPISGHATLYWYQQILGQGPKLLIQFQNNGVVDDSQLPKDRFSAERLKGVDSTLKIQPAKLEDSAVYLCASSTTETLWRNTIYFGEGSWLTVV.